This TCR beta chain derives from a study of cytomegalovirus exposure and HLA in healthy donors. V gave up 0 bases and J gave up 7 bases; unmatched junction bases: 4. This CDR3 is built from 15 residues. The germline CDR1 and CDR2 sequences are LNHDA and SQIVND (reference sequence). Clones were sequenced by immunoSEQ multiplex PCR, and TCRdb holds only the in-frame ones, with some missing. The data hold roughly 150,000 clones, with around four fifths observed a single time. V usage is TRBV19 and J usage is TRBJ1-5, with TRBD1 identical over 9 bases. Sequencing input: PBMCs. The TCR was taken from a young man in good health and CMV-seropositive. CDR3 residues: CASSIEQGAVQPQHF. The CDR3 DNA reads TGTGCCAGTAGTATAGAACAGGGGGCGGTGCAGCCCCAGCATTTT.